The present entry profiles one T cell receptor (beta chain) with its context. Its target is not known. The CDR3 consists of 16 residues. J gave up 6 bases and V 2 bases, and 6 bases lay outside the gene matches. Germline V gives CDR1 LGHDT, CDR2 YNNKEL (reference sequence). This record comes from a study of CD4 T cells in relation to SARS-CoV-2 and coronaviruses. Here immunoSEQ multiplex PCR was the method, and the copy in TCRdb shows in-frame clones only, minus some. This table holds under 25,000 clones, about 80% found once. Unexposed donor CD4+ T cells date from about 2011-2018, before the COVID-19 pandemic. CD4+ T cells were isolated from the cells after about nine days of culture. PBMCs were plated at two million per well in IL-2-containing medium.

V usage is TRBV3-1 (or the pseudogene TRBV3-2) and J usage is TRBJ1-6, with TRBD1 matching 8 bases. The sequenced material came from CD4+ T cells from PBMCs, cultured in vitro. The TCR was taken from a human donor in good health. In nucleotides, the CDR3 is TGTGCCAGCAGCCAACTCGGACAGGGAGGTAATTCACCCCTCCACTTT. Residues: CASSQLGQGGNSPLHF.